These 12 T cell receptor beta chains share one sample of origin, sequenced in a study of blood T cells in healthy people across ages. It was with a sample-barcoded 5' primer and a J-beta primer mix that a second PCR of roughly 7 to 12 cycles was run. One entry per CDR3 protein results from TCRdb running MiXCR on the 5' RACE reads. The sample gives 550,000 to 650,000 distinct CDR3 sequences, about 27% of which show up once; 3% to 4% is in the top ten. These data also formed part of another study, on T cells of mothers and their children.

The sequenced sample consisted of blood. All receptors derive from a boy aged 2 to 10 in good health.

This clonotype was counted a few times. The chain employs TRBV9 and TRBJ2-1, with TRBD2 matching over 11 bases. Germline CDR1 reads SGDLS; CDR2 reads YYNGEE. V dropped 4 bases and J dropped 3; count of bases not matched to a gene: 9. There are 17 residues in the CDR3. CDR3 nucleotide sequence: TGTGCCAGCAGCTTTCAATCCGGGACTAGCGGCTACAATGAGCAGTTCTTC. This sequence encodes CASSFQSGTSGYNEQFF.

V is TRBV10-3 and J is TRBJ2-1, with D maybe TRBD1 (5 bases). Per the germline V gene, CDR1 is ENHRY and CDR2 is SYGVKD. V was clipped by 11 bases and J by 8 bases, with 16 bases between them. This CDR3 has 12 residues. The CDR3 DNA is TGTGCCTGCCGCGACAGTTTCGATGAGCAGTTCTTC. Translated, it gives CACRDSFDEQFF.

This clonotype showed up just a few times. The chain uses TRBV27 and TRBJ1-6, with D uncertain. Trimming left V 6 bases short and J 6 bases short, with 9 bases between. This CDR3 is 13 amino acids long. Germline values: CDR1 MNHEY, CDR2 SMNVEV (reference sequence). The DNA for the CDR3 is TGTGCCAGCAGGGTTGGGGTTAATTCACCCCTCCACTTT. Its protein is CASRVGVNSPLHF.

The chain uses TRBV7-9 and TRBJ1-1; D remains unclear. V shed 6 bases and J shed 3 bases, with 5 bases lying between them. Germline V gene data show CDR1 as SEHNR and CDR2 as FQNEAQ (reference sequence). The CDR3 runs to 11 residues. CDR3 loop: CASRTYTEAFF. DNA for the CDR3: TGTGCCAGCAGGACATACACTGAAGCTTTCTTT.

This clonotype was picked up a small number of times. The V gene is TRBV30, the J gene TRBJ2-7; D ambiguous. The CDR3 spans 12 residues. V lost 4 bases and J 6 bases, leaving 13 bases between the germline ends. CDR1 is GTSNPN, CDR2 SVGIG, per germline (reference sequence). The CDR3 reads CAWNGMESEQYF. The CDR3 region has the DNA TGTGCCTGGAATGGGATGGAGAGCGAGCAGTACTTC.

This chain uses TRBV6-1 with TRBJ2-2; 14 bases match TRBD2. Trimming took 6 bases from V and 1 from J; bases not matched to a gene: 4. Germline CDR1 and CDR2: MNHNS and SASEGT. The length of the CDR3 is 17 residues. The CDR3 region has the DNA TGTGCCAGCAGGACGACTAGCGGGAGGGAGAACACCGGGGAGCTGTTTTTT. Its protein is CASRTTSGRENTGELFF.

The rearrangement uses TRBV27 and TRBJ2-1; D is uncertain. The V gene's germline CDR1 is MNHEY and CDR2 SMNVEV (reference sequence). CDR3 length equals 14 residues. V dropped 5 bases and J dropped 5 bases, with 13 bases sitting between them. The CDR3 region has the DNA TGTGCCAGCAGTCTGGGCAGAGGTAACAATGAGCAGTTCTTC. Its translation is CASSLGRGNNEQFF.

The chain couples TRBV5-1 to TRBJ2-1; 9 positions match TRBD1. The J segment lost 5 bases and the V segment lost 0 bases, leaving 3 bases of the junction unmatched. The germline V gene encodes CDR1 SGHRS and CDR2 YFSETQ. This CDR3 is built from 15 residues. CDR3 residues: CASSLVGTGNNEQFF. The CDR3 DNA reads TGCGCCAGCAGCTTGGTAGGGACAGGGAACAATGAGCAGTTCTTC.

This clonotype occurred a few times. The gene calls are TRBV21-1 and TRBJ2-7. TRBV21-1 is classified as a pseudogene. This CDR3 is 15 amino acids long. CDR3 DNA sequence: TGTGCCAGCAGCAAAGGGTGCAGGAAAACCTACGAGCAGTACTTC. This codes for CASSKGCRKTYEQYF.

This clonotype turned up a few times. The J gene is TRBJ2-5, the V gene TRBV7-2; TRBD2 agrees at 9 bases. The end of the DNA fits TRBJ2-1 better, so the J call may be wrong. The CDR3 loop spans 12 amino acids. Germline V CDR1 and CDR2: SGHTA, FQGNSA. The CDR3 DNA sequence: TGTGCCAGCAGCTTTAGCGGGAGTGGGCAGTTCTTC. Its translation: CASSFSGSGQFF.

This clonotype was observed a few times. The chain employs TRBV6-5 and TRBJ2-1, with D uncertain. Germline CDR1 and CDR2: MNHEY and SVGAGI. V shed 0 bases and J shed 0 bases, with 9 bases lying between them. The CDR3 loop spans 16 amino acids. DNA for the CDR3: TGTGCCAGCAGTTACTCATTGAGAGGCTCCTACAATGAGCAGTTCTTC. Protein sequence: CASSYSLRGSYNEQFF.

In this sample, this clonotype turned up a few times. V usage is TRBV19 and J usage is TRBJ2-5; D might be TRBD1 or TRBD2, each matching 5 bases. The DNA end is more similar to TRBJ2-7, so the J call may be wrong. Germline values: CDR1 LNHDA, CDR2 SQIVND (reference sequence). The CDR3 covers 13 residues. The CDR3 DNA reads TGTGCCGGTGCCGGGACGGACTCCTACGAGCAGTACTTC. This translates into CAGAGTDSYEQYF.